A single TCR beta chain is shown here with its context. Its antigen is unknown. The data were taken from a study of cytomegalovirus exposure and HLA in healthy donors. CDR3 length: 17 amino acids. Germline trimming cut 5 bases from V and 4 bases from J; bases unmatched to any gene: 8. Germline CDR1 and CDR2: SGHVS and FNYEAQ. Both 60 Vbeta primers and 13 Jbeta primers went into the PCR. The protocol was immunoSEQ multiplex PCR, while the TCRdb copy is restricted to in-frame clones and leaves out a portion. The sample lists roughly 130,000 clones; 80% were seen once. General observations from the study: The authors listed over 150 TCR beta chains as cytomegalovirus-associated. Exclusion as indistinguishable affected some V segments, including TRBV6-2 and TRBV6-3. When the data were analyzed later, several of the most significant clusters appeared to be linked to common viral pathogens.

The origin of this receptor is a male donor in good health and CMV-seronegative. The chain joins TRBV7-6 to TRBJ2-3, with TRBD2 identical over 14 bases. The sample taken for sequencing was PBMCs. The CDR3 DNA reads as TGTGCCAGCAGCCTGGGGACTAGCGGGAGTCGGCCAGATACGCAGTATTTT. This gives the protein CASSLGTSGSRPDTQYF.